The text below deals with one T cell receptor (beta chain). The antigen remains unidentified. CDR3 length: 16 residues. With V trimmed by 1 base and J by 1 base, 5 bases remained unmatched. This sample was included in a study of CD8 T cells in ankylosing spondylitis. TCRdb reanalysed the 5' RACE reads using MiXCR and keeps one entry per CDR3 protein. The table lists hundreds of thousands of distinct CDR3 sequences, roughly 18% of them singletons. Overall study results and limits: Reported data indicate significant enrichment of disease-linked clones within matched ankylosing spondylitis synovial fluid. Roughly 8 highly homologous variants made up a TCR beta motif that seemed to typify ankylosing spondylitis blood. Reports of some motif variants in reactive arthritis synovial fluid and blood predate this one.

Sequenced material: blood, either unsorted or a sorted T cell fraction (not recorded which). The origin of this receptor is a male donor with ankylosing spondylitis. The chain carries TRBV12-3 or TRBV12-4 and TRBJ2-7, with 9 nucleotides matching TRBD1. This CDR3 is CASSLGGTGTSYEQYF. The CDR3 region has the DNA TGTGCCAGCAGTTTAGGAGGGACAGGGACTTCCTACGAGCAGTACTTC.